This T cell receptor beta chain comes out of a study of early stage breast cancer tumors. Study as a whole: About 80% of the 16 invasive tumors were ER+, PR+ and HER2-. Among approximately twelve ER+/PR+/HER2- tumors, eight were ductal, four lobular.

The CDR3 has 13 residues. In germline, CDR1 is SNHLY, CDR2 FYNNEI. The V and J ends lost 5 bases and 3 bases, in that order; junction bases with no gene match: 3. Each sample had two DNA replicates, roughly 0.5 ug blood or around 1.6 ug tissue. Profiled with immunoSEQ multiplex PCR; TCRdb holds only in-frame clones, not every one. The data contain approximately 54,000 clones, more than 70% of them singletons. Study results and limitations: Commonly generated sequences made up most enriched TCRB sequences shared between patients.

For this clone: Its cognate antigen is unknown.

Input material: blood. The J gene is TRBJ2-7, the V gene TRBV2; 8 bases agree with TRBD2. The receptor was derived from a person in their forties with breast cancer. CDR3 sequence: CASSSGLDYEQYF. CDR3 sequence (DNA): TGTGCCAGCAGTTCGGGACTAGACTACGAGCAGTACTTC.